This T cell receptor beta chain was identified in a study of T cells in Graves' hyperthyroidism and ophthalmopathy. At the level of the study: Upon initial diagnosis and before any treatment, peripheral blood was collected.

Study-wide results and caveats: Peripheral blood also featured most of the thyroid clonotypes expanded above 0.001.

The CDR3 runs to 12 residues. Germline CDR1 is SNHLY and CDR2 is FYNNEI. Drawn at first hyperthyroidism diagnosis, the blood sample preceded any ophthalmopathy symptoms. Fresh 10 ml peripheral blood yielded PBMCs. The table lists this clonotype with many counts. Its antigen is currently unknown. A read error may produce the germline difference seen at one junction end. RNA transcripts yielded amplified TCR beta CDR3 regions. An initial round of RT-PCR targeting the TCR CDR3 relied on the HTBI primer set. MiXCR was run by TCRdb on the multiplex PCR reads, yielding one entry per CDR3 protein. The sample contains some 600,000 distinct CDR3 sequences, 11% to 15% of which appear only once.

Specimen: blood. V gene TRBV2 combines with J gene TRBJ1-2; D is uncertain. The source of this sequence is a woman in her thirties with Graves' hyperthyroidism that later progressed to Graves' ophthalmopathy. CDR3 in amino acids: CASREGNYGYTF. The CDR3 region has the DNA TGTGCCAGCAGAGAAGGGAACTATGGCTACACCTTC.